These 8 T cell receptor beta chains originate from one sample sequenced in a study of regulatory T cells in long-lasting Graves disease. In building TCR beta libraries, iRepertoire HTBI primers were used together with Arm-PCR of CDR3 regions. Using its own MiXCR run on the multiplex PCR reads, TCRdb lists one record per CDR3 protein. The sample records about 500,000 distinct CDR3 sequences, approximately 12% being singletons. Time point meaning: newly diagnosed GD, antithyroid drugs for less than 3 months. Following extraction of RNA from PBMCs, that RNA was used to make the TCR library. This same sample was also taken into another study, of T cells in Graves' hyperthyroidism and ophthalmopathy.

This specimen consisted of peripheral blood mononuclear cells (PBMCs), obtained at new diagnosis, from a patient treated with antithyroid drugs. The receptors shown here come from a woman in her 30s with Graves disease.

To note about this clonotype: This may come from a read error, since a much larger clone is one base off. The rearrangement joins TRBV20-1 to TRBJ2-7, with 7 bases aligning to TRBD1. Germline V gives CDR1 DFQATT, CDR2 SNEGSKA (reference sequence). This CDR3 contains 12 residues. The CDR3 nucleotides are TGCAGGGCCGAGACAGGGAGTTACGAGCAGTACTTC. It specifies CRAETGSYEQYF.

There are many counts of this clonotype. The chain has TRBV7-2 and TRBJ2-7, with 10 positions matching TRBD2. The CDR3 has 17 amino acids. Germline trimming cut 5 bases from V and 2 bases from J; bases unmatched to any gene: 12. Germline V gene data show CDR1 as SGHTA and CDR2 as FQGNSA. Written as DNA, the CDR3 is TGTGCCAGCAGCCCCCGACTAGCGGGCCCGACAACCTACGAGCAGTACTTC. It translates to CASSPRLAGPTTYEQYF.

This clonotype was observed a handful of times. This chain uses TRBV30 with TRBJ1-5; possible D gene TRBD1, 6 bases. The V end was cut by 7 bases, the J end by 4 bases, with 20 bases between. CDR1 and CDR2 (germline): GTSNPN, SVGIG (reference sequence). The CDR3 contains 15 residues. CDR3: CAFRTDPGSNQPQHF. In nucleotides, the CDR3 is TGTGCCTTTCGGACAGACCCTGGGTCTAATCAGCCCCAGCATTTT.

This clonotype was recorded many times. The chain uses TRBV20-1 and TRBJ2-7, with 13 positions matching TRBD2. V lost 3 bases and J lost 7; bases outside the gene matches: 12. CDR1 is DFQATT and CDR2 is SNEGSKA in the germline V gene (reference sequence). This CDR3 comprises 16 residues. The CDR3 DNA follows: TGCAGTGCTAGCGACGGACTAGCGGGGGACTCGGGGGAGCAGTACTTC. This translates into CSASDGLAGDSGEQYF.

This clonotype was detected ten times or more. This chain links TRBV20-1 with TRBJ1-1; weak D call: TRBD1 (6 bases). CDR1 and CDR2 (germline): DFQATT, SNEGSKA (reference sequence). The CDR3 totals 15 residues. Trimming took off 2 bases at V and 4 bases at J, with 17 bases between the two ends. CDR3 region: CSARKNLGTSTEAFF. CDR3 bases: TGCAGTGCTAGAAAAAACCTCGGGACAAGCACTGAAGCTTTCTTT.

This clonotype was seen repeatedly, ten times or more. V gene TRBV28 combines with J gene TRBJ2-7; D perhaps matches TRBD2 (5 bases). The CDR3 is made up of 14 amino acids. Per the germline V gene, CDR1 is MDHEN and CDR2 is SYDVKM. The V end lost 3 bases, the J end lost 2 bases, and 11 bases lay between the germline ends. CDR3 sequence reads: CASSFGGFPYEQYF. The DNA for the CDR3 is TGTGCCAGCAGTTTTGGAGGTTTCCCCTACGAGCAGTACTTC.

This clonotype was picked up many times. The genes are TRBV20-1 and TRBJ1-1, with a possible D match to TRBD1 (6 bases). Per the germline V gene, CDR1 is DFQATT and CDR2 is SNEGSKA (reference sequence). This CDR3 contains 17 residues. V gave up 0 bases and J gave up 3 bases, with 20 bases separating them. This CDR3 reads CSARDHGGRLGDTEAFF. DNA for the CDR3: TGCAGTGCTAGAGATCATGGGGGGCGCTTAGGGGACACTGAAGCTTTCTTT.

There are many counts of this clonotype. The gene calls are TRBV7-8 and TRBJ2-7; 7 nucleotides match TRBD1. From germline, CDR1 is SGHVS and CDR2 FQNEAQ. The CDR3 contains 15 residues. The V and J ends lost 5 bases and 1 base, in that order; junction bases with no gene match: 8. The chain's CDR3 is CASSDGTEVSYEQYF. As DNA, the CDR3 is TGTGCCAGCAGCGATGGGACAGAAGTTTCCTACGAGCAGTACTTC.